This entry describes one T cell receptor (beta chain). The data were taken from a study of blood T cell repertoires in COVID-19. Study overall: COVID-19 samples, acute and convalescent, were from the United States, Italy and Spain.

Produced via immunoSEQ multiplex PCR; TCRdb's table is partial and in-frame only. Among roughly 290,000 clones, around nine tenths were seen once, and the ten largest hold around 0.8%. J gave up 0 bases and V 4 bases, and 11 bases lay outside the gene matches. Germline V gene sequence: CDR1 SGHRS, CDR2 YFSETQ. This CDR3 has 18 amino acids. Material: peripheral blood. The sequence came from a man aged 25 to 40 with acute or convalescent COVID-19. The V call is TRBV5-1, the J call TRBJ2-1; 9 positions match TRBD2. CDR3 coding DNA: TGCGCCAGCAGCCCGGTCTGGACTAGCGTCAGCTCCTACAATGAGCAGTTCTTC. Translation: CASSPVWTSVSSYNEQFF.